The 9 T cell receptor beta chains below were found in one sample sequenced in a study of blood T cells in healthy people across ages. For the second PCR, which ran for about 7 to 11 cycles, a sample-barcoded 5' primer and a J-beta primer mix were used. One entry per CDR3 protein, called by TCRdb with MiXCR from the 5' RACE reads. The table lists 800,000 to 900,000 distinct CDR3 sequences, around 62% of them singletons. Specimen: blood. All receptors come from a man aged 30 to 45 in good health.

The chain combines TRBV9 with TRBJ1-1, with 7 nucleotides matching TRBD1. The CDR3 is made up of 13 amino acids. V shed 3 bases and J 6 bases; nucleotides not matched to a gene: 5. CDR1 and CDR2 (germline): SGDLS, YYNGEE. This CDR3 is CASSARGSAEAFF. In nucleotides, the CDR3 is TGTGCCAGCAGCGCCAGGGGGTCGGCTGAAGCTTTCTTT.

In DNA form, the CDR3 reads TGTGCCATCAGTGAAGGGGACAGGCCAAGGGAGCAGTACTTC. Translating gives CAISEGDRPREQYF. V and J are TRBV10-3 and TRBJ2-7; 8 nucleotides match TRBD1. CDR1 ENHRY and CDR2 SYGVKD come from the germline V gene. The CDR3 has 14 amino acids. J was trimmed by 7 bases and V by 3 bases; bases with no gene match: 8.

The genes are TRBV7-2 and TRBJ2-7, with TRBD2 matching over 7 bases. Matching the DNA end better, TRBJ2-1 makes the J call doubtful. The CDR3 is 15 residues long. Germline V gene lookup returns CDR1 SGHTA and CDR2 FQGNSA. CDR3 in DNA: TGTACCAGCAGCTCTAAGCGGGAAGGCTGGAATGAGCAGTTCTTC. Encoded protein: CTSSSKREGWNEQFF.

CDR3 coding DNA: TGTGCCAGCAGTTACTCTTCCCCCGGGAAGTCCTCCTACGAGCAGTACTTC. The encoded protein is CASSYSSPGKSSYEQYF. The chain uses TRBV6-5 and TRBJ2-7; TRBD2 is a possible D gene (5 bases). The CDR3 is 17 residues long. Germline CDR1 MNHEY, CDR2 SVGAGI. Trimming shortened V by 0 bases and J by 0 bases, and 15 bases separated the two germline ends.

CDR3 sequence: CASSPRSGGVETQYF. In nucleotides, the CDR3 is TGTGCCAGCAGTCCCCGTAGCGGGGGGGTCGAGACCCAGTACTTC. The rearrangement uses TRBV28 and TRBJ2-5; 11 nucleotides match TRBD2. The J segment lost 5 bases and the V segment lost 5 bases, leaving 7 bases of the junction unmatched. Germline V gives CDR1 MDHEN, CDR2 SYDVKM. The CDR3 sequence is 15 residues long. The variable domain in full, with the rest retrieved from reference TRBV28 and TRBJ2-5, is DVKVTQSSRYLVKRTGEKVFLECVQDMDHENMFWYRQDPGLGLRLIYFSYDVKMKEKGDIPEGYSVSREKKERFSLILESASTNQTSMYLCASSPRSGGVETQYFGPGTRLLVL.

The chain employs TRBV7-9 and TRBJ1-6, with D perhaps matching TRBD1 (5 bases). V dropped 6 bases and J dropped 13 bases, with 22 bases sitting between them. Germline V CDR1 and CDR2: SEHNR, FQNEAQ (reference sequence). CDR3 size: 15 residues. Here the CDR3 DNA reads TGTGCCAGCAGTGTGGACCAGGGCCAGTTATTCCCCCTCCACTTT. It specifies CASSVDQGQLFPLHF.

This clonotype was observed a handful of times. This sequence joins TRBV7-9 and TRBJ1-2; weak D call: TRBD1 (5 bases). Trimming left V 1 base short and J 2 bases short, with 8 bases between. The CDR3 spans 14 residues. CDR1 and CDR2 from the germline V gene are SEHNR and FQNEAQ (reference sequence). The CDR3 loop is CASSLEQENYGYTF. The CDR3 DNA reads TGTGCCAGCAGCTTAGAACAGGAAAACTATGGCTACACCTTC.

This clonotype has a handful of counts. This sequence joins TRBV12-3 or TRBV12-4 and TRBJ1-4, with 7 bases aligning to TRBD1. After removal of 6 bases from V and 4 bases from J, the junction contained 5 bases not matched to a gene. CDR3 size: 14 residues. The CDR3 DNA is TGTGCCAGCAGGGGGGACAGCGTTAATGAAAAACTGTTTTTT. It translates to CASRGDSVNEKLFF.

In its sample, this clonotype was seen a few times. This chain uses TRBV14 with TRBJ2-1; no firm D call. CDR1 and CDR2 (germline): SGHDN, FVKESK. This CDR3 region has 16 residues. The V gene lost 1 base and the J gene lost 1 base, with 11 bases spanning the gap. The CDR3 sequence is CASSQGLGVSYNEQFF. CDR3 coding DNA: TGTGCCAGCAGCCAAGGGCTAGGTGTGTCCTACAATGAGCAGTTCTTC.